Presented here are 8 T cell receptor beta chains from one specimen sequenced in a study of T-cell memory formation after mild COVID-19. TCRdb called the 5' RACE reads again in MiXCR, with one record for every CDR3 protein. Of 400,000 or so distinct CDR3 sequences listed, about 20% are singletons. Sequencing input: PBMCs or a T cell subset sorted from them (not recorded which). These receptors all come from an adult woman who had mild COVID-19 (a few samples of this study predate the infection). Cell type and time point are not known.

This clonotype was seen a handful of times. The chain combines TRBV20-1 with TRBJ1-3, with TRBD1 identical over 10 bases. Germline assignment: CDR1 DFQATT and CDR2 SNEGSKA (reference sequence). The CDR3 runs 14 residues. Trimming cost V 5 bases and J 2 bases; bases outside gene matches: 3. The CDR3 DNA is TGCAGTGCTGGCGACAGGGGGCCTGGAAACACCATATATTTT. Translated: CSAGDRGPGNTIYF.

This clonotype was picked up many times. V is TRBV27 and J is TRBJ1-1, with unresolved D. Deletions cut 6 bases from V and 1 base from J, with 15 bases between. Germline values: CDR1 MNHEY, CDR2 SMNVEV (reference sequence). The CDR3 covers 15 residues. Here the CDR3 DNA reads TGTGCCAGCAGGCCATCCCTGGGAGCGAACACTGAAGCTTTCTTT. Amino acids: CASRPSLGANTEAFF.

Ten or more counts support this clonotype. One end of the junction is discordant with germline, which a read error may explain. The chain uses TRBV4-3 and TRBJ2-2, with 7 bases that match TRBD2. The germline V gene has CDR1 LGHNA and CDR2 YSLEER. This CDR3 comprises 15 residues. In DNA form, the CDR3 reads TGCGCCAGCAGGCAAGCCAGCGGGGACACCGGGGAGCTGTTTTTT. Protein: CASRQASGDTGELFF.

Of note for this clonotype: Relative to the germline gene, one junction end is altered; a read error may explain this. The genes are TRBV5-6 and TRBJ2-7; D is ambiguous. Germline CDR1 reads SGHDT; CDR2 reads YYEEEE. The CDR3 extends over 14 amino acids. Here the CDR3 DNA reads TGTGCCAGCATCAAGGGTGGCGGTCCCTACGAGAAGTACTTC. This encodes CASIKGGGPYEKYF. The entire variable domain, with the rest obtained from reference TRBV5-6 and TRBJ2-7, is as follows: DAGVTQSPTHLIKTRGQQVTLRCSPKSGHDTVSWYQQALGQGPQFIFQYYEEEERQRGNFPDRFSGHQFPNYSSELNVNALLLGDSALYLCASIKGGGPYEKYFGPGTRLTVT.

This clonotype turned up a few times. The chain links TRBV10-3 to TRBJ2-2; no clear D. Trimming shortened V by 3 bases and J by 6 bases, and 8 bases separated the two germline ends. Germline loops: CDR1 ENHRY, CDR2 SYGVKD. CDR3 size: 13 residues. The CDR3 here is CAISDRSPGELFF. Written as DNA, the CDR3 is TGTGCCATCAGTGACAGGAGCCCCGGGGAGCTGTTTTTT.

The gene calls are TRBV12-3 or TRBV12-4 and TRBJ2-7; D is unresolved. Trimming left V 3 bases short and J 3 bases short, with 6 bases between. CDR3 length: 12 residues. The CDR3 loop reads CASSFRVYEQYF. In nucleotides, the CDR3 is TGTGCCAGCAGTTTTAGGGTCTACGAGCAGTACTTC.

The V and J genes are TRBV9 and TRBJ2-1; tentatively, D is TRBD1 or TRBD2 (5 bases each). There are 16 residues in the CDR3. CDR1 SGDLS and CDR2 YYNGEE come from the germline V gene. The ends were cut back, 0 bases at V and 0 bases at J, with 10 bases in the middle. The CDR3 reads CASSVGWGSSYNEQFF. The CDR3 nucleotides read TGTGCCAGCAGCGTAGGTTGGGGGAGCTCCTACAATGAGCAGTTCTTC.

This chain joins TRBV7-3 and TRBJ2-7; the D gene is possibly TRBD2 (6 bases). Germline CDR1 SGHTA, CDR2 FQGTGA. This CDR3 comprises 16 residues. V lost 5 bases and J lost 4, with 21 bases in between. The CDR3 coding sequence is TGTGCCAGCAGCCCCACCCGGGGAAGCGGGCCTTACGAGCAGTACTTC. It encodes CASSPTRGSGPYEQYF.